The 5 T cell receptor beta chains below all came from one sample that was sequenced in a study of T cell changes during pregnancy in multiple sclerosis. The assay was immunoSEQ multiplex PCR, and TCRdb's table has in-frame clones only and misses some. The top ten hold less than 0.65% of the sample, which has approximately 44,000 clones, roughly 92% seen once. The sequences come from CD4+ T cells from peripheral blood mononuclear cells, collected in the third trimester of pregnancy. The receptors stem from a female donor with multiple sclerosis, enrolled in a pregnancy study.

The chain combines TRBV5-1 with TRBJ2-1; tentatively, D is TRBD2 (6 bases). The CDR3 loop spans 14 amino acids. Germline V gene lookup returns CDR1 SGHRS and CDR2 YFSETQ. The V and J ends lost 1 base and 7 bases respectively, with 12 bases between them. CDR3 nucleotide sequence: TGCGCCAGCAGCTTGCGCGGGACTCTAAATGAGCAGTTCTTC. Translated: CASSLRGTLNEQFF.

The chain links TRBV18 to TRBJ1-2; 10 positions agree with TRBD1. CDR3 length equals 15 residues. J gave up 4 bases and V 2 bases, and 4 bases lay outside the gene matches. Germline CDR1 and CDR2: KGHSH and LQKENI. The CDR3 DNA sequence: TGTGCCAGCTCACCAGGGACAGGGGATGGCTATGGCTACACCTTC. Its translation is CASSPGTGDGYGYTF.

The chain joins TRBV5-8 to TRBJ1-5; 8 positions match TRBD1. J lost 9 bases, V lost 4 bases, and 18 bases had no gene match. The CDR3 loop spans 17 amino acids. Germline V CDR1 and CDR2: SGHTS, YDEGEE. Here the CDR3 DNA reads TGTGCCAGCAGCATAGGACAGGGCCTACCTATGCGACTGCCCCAGCATTTT. Protein: CASSIGQGLPMRLPQHF.

The chain recombines TRBV19 with TRBJ1-2; the D gene is possibly TRBD1 (5 bases). This CDR3 has 12 residues. The V and J ends lost 9 bases and 8 bases respectively, with 16 bases between them. Germline V CDR1 and CDR2: LNHDA, SQIVND (reference sequence). CDR3 nucleotides: TGTGCCAGCTTCTCCGGGGGAAAAGGCTACACCTTC. This translates into CASFSGGKGYTF.

The chain has TRBV11-2 and TRBJ2-7; tentatively, D is TRBD1 (6 bases). The CDR3 has 15 amino acids. The ends were cut back, 2 bases at V and 3 bases at J, with 14 bases in the middle. CDR1 and CDR2 from the germline V gene are SGHAT and FQNNGV. CDR3 coding DNA: TGTGCCAGCAGCTTAACACCGGGACAATTCTACGAGCAGTACTTC. Its protein product is CASSLTPGQFYEQYF.